The clone carrying this T cell receptor (beta chain) was observed a few times. The target antigen is unknown. This specimen comes from a study of lymphopenia after photon versus proton radiotherapy. Points from the study as a whole: Larger post-nadir TCR diversity loss correlated inversely with survival in deceased patients.

Repertoires were generated with immunoSEQ multiplex PCR, while TCRdb's copy carries only in-frame clones and drops some. The profile shows approximately 91,000 clones, about 83% of them singletons. Trimming removed 0 bases at V and 0 bases at J, with 9 bases between. Germline V gene data show CDR1 as MDHEN and CDR2 as SYDVKM. The CDR3 spans 16 residues. The chain combines TRBV28 with TRBJ1-3; D gene unclear. The specimen comprised peripheral blood, sampled from a patient treated with proton-based radiotherapy. The sequence came from a man aged 55 to 70 with pancreatic cancer. CDR3 DNA: TGTGCCAGCAGTTTATGGGCGGAGAACTCTGGAAACACCATATATTTT. This gives the protein CASSLWAENSGNTIYF.